The 25 T cell receptor beta chains listed next were all sequenced from one sample in a study of T cells in Graves' hyperthyroidism and ophthalmopathy. RNA transcripts gave rise to amplified TCR beta CDR3 regions. In the first-round RT-PCR of the TCR CDR3, the HTBI primer set was used. TCRdb reanalysed the multiplex PCR reads using MiXCR and keeps one entry per CDR3 protein. The repertoire has 650,000 to 850,000 distinct CDR3 sequences, approximately 18% of them found once; the top ten carry roughly 17%. The specimen was blood. These receptors were taken from a woman in her forties or fifties with Graves' hyperthyroidism that later progressed to Graves' ophthalmopathy.

This clonotype was observed many times. CDR3 nucleotide sequence: TGTGCCAGCCGGGGGGCAAACACTGAAGCTTTCTTT. Its protein product is CASRGANTEAFF. The rearrangement links TRBV6-2 or TRBV6-3 to TRBJ1-1; tentatively, D is TRBD1 (6 bases). The CDR3 loop spans 12 amino acids. V gave up 8 bases and J gave up 2 bases, with 9 bases separating them. Germline CDR1 is MNHEY and CDR2 is SVGEGT.

The gene calls are TRBV5-5 and TRBJ2-2; 9 bases line up with TRBD2. The germline gives CDR1 SGHKS, CDR2 YYEKEE (reference sequence). J gave up 6 bases and V 0 bases, and 12 bases lay outside the gene matches. The CDR3 has 18 residues. The CDR3 sequence is CASSLGGGGPRRSGELFF. Here the CDR3 DNA reads TGTGCCAGCAGCTTGGGCGGGGGGGGCCCCCGAAGATCCGGGGAGCTGTTTTTT.

This clonotype was counted between two and nine times. The chain links TRBV24-1 to TRBJ2-3; tentatively, D is TRBD1 (6 bases). The CDR3 has 12 residues. Per germline, CDR1 KGHDR and CDR2 SFDVKD. Trimming removed 2 bases at V and 8 bases at J, with 7 bases between. This CDR3 reads CATSDSRGTQYF. The CDR3 region has the DNA TGTGCCACCAGTGATTCCAGGGGTACGCAGTATTTT.

The CDR3 nucleotides read TGTGCCAGCAGCTGGGGGGCGGGGACAGGTAGCACAGATACGCAGTATTTT. Translation gives CASSWGAGTGSTDTQYF. The chain combines TRBV5-5 with TRBJ2-3; 8 bases align to TRBD1. The CDR3 is made up of 17 amino acids. J gave up 0 bases and V 3 bases, and 9 bases lay outside the gene matches. The V gene's germline CDR1 is SGHKS and CDR2 YYEKEE (reference sequence).

The chain has TRBV9 and TRBJ1-1; 9 nucleotides match TRBD1. This CDR3 has 15 amino acids. Germline V gene data show CDR1 as SGDLS and CDR2 as YYNGEE. V gave up 3 bases and J gave up 4 bases; unmatched junction bases: 7. The CDR3 reads CASSGGTGLATEAFF. The CDR3 nucleotides read TGTGCCAGCAGCGGTGGGACAGGGTTGGCCACTGAAGCTTTCTTT.

This clonotype was detected many times. The rearrangement uses TRBV12-3 or TRBV12-4 and TRBJ2-5; 7 nucleotides align to TRBD1. The CDR3 spans 14 residues. Trimming took 6 bases from V and 4 from J; bases not matched to a gene: 8. The DNA of the CDR3 is TGTGCCAGCAGAGGTACAGGGGAGCGAGAGACCCAGTACTTC. Translation gives CASRGTGERETQYF.

The chain is built from TRBV20-1 and TRBJ2-2; 7 positions match TRBD2. Germline-derived CDR1 and CDR2 are DFQATT and SNEGSKA (reference sequence). The junction had 9 bases not matched to a gene; V was cut back by 3 bases and J by 5 bases. The CDR3 length is 15 residues. The CDR3 region is CSASYGLVGTGELFF. CDR3 nucleotide sequence: TGCAGTGCTAGTTATGGACTAGTGGGTACCGGGGAGCTGTTTTTT.

This clonotype has only a few counts. V is TRBV7-9 and J is TRBJ1-1; TRBD1 matches at 9 bases. The CDR3 runs 15 residues. From germline, CDR1 is SEHNR and CDR2 FQNEAQ (reference sequence). The junction had 13 bases not matched to a gene; V was cut back by 4 bases and J by 10 bases. CDR3 amino acids: CASSYNRGPLGGAFF. CDR3 in DNA: TGTGCCAGCAGCTATAACAGGGGGCCCCTTGGGGGAGCTTTCTTT.

This clonotype was counted ten times or more. The chain couples TRBV11-1 to TRBJ1-1, with a possible D match to TRBD1 (5 bases). Looked up from germline, CDR1 is SGHAT and CDR2 is FQDESV (reference sequence). V lost 1 base and J 4 bases, leaving 16 bases between the germline ends. The length of the CDR3 is 16 residues. DNA for the CDR3: TGTGCCAGCAGCTTAGACCCTCCTGGGGGGTTCACTGAAGCTTTCTTT. Protein: CASSLDPPGGFTEAFF.

The chain couples TRBV3-1 to TRBJ1-2; 7 nucleotides match TRBD1. Germline V gene lookup returns CDR1 LGHDT and CDR2 YNNKEL (reference sequence). Germline trimming cut 0 bases from V and 6 bases from J; bases unmatched to any gene: 10. The CDR3 length is 16 residues. The CDR3 is CASSQDPDRARDGYTF. DNA for the CDR3: TGTGCCAGCAGCCAAGATCCCGACAGGGCGAGGGATGGCTACACCTTC.

This clonotype was seen a handful of times. In DNA form, the CDR3 reads TGCGCCAGCAGCTCAAGGACGACGTTACAGATAGGGCAGTATTTT. This translates into CASSSRTTLQIGQYF. The genes are TRBV4-1 and TRBJ2-3, with D uncertain. Trimming removed 5 bases at V and 11 bases at J, with 23 bases between. This CDR3 is 15 amino acids long. The V gene's germline CDR1 is MGHRA and CDR2 YSYEKL.

A few counts support this clonotype. This chain connects TRBV27 to TRBJ2-7, with 11 bases fitting TRBD2. Germline values: CDR1 MNHEY, CDR2 SMNVEV (reference sequence). The CDR3 covers 16 residues. After removal of 5 bases from V and 0 bases from J, the junction contained 6 bases not matched to a gene. CDR3 in amino acids: CASSNLLAGVSYEQYF. In nucleotides, the CDR3 is TGTGCCAGCAGTAACCTACTAGCGGGGGTCTCCTACGAGCAGTACTTC.

This clonotype was detected many times. The V call is TRBV7-2, the J call TRBJ2-5; 7 nucleotides line up with TRBD1. Germline assignment: CDR1 SGHTA and CDR2 FQGNSA. The length of the CDR3 is 16 residues. Germline trimming cut 5 bases from V and 5 bases from J; bases unmatched to any gene: 14. CDR3: CASSPQTGPLGETQYF. CDR3 bases: TGTGCCAGCAGCCCGCAGACAGGGCCCCTGGGGGAGACCCAGTACTTC.

The J gene is TRBJ1-5, the V gene TRBV20-1; D is possibly TRBD1 (5 bases). The germline V and J ends were trimmed by 3 bases and 3 bases, with 9 bases remaining between them. The V gene's germline CDR1 is DFQATT and CDR2 SNEGSKA (reference sequence). CDR3 length equals 13 residues. The DNA for the CDR3 is TGCAGTGCTAGTTCAGGGATCAATCAGCCCCAGCATTTT. Translation gives CSASSGINQPQHF.

This clonotype showed up many times. The gene calls are TRBV3-1 and TRBJ2-1; a weak D match, TRBD1 (6 bases). The CDR3 consists of 14 residues. The germline CDR1 and CDR2 sequences are LGHDT and YNNKEL (reference sequence). The V and J ends lost 7 bases and 4 bases respectively, with 14 bases between them. CDR3 nucleotide sequence: TGTGCCAGCAAAGGTCAGGGGATATACAATGAGCAGTTCTTC. Translation: CASKGQGIYNEQFF.

V gene TRBV29-1 combines with J gene TRBJ1-5; 7 nucleotides match TRBD1. Germline V gene lookup returns CDR1 SQVTM and CDR2 ANQGSEA. This CDR3 has 13 amino acids. Losses at the gene ends were 5 bases for V and 2 bases for J; bases not matched to a gene: 3. CDR3 coding DNA: TGCAGCGTTACCACAGGGGGCAATCAGCCCCAGCATTTT. This translates into CSVTTGGNQPQHF.

The rearrangement joins TRBV20-1 to TRBJ2-5; no clear D gene. Trimming removed 3 bases from V and 2 bases from J, with 10 bases in between. The germline V gene has CDR1 DFQATT and CDR2 SNEGSKA (reference sequence). The CDR3 totals 13 residues. The CDR3 protein is CSARATSQETQYF. CDR3 DNA: TGCAGTGCTAGGGCGACATCTCAAGAGACCCAGTACTTC.

This clonotype was counted many times. The chain links TRBV18 to TRBJ1-1; D is unclear. There are 15 residues in the CDR3. Germline V lookup: CDR1 KGHSH, CDR2 LQKENI. V was trimmed by 1 base and J by 1 base, leaving 10 bases between them. The DNA for the CDR3 is TGTGCCAGCTCACCACTGACACTTGAGAACACTGAAGCTTTCTTT. Amino acid sequence: CASSPLTLENTEAFF.

The rearrangement links TRBV5-5 to TRBJ2-5, with a tentative D call TRBD1 (6 bases). There are 20 residues in the CDR3. V lost 4 bases to trimming and J lost 7 bases, with 35 bases between them. Germline CDR1 reads SGHKS; CDR2 reads YYEKEE (reference sequence). In DNA, the CDR3 is TGTGCCAGCAGCCGTTTCCCGCGATGGGGACAAGAAAAGGTCGGTGTGACCCAGTACTTC. This translates into CASSRFPRWGQEKVGVTQYF.

The rearrangement links TRBV18 to TRBJ1-5; D might be TRBD1 (5 bases). This CDR3 spans 14 amino acids. Trimming shortened V by 3 bases and J by 4 bases, and 10 bases separated the two germline ends. Germline values: CDR1 KGHSH, CDR2 LQKENI. CDR3 coding DNA: TGTGCCAGCTCACCTAAACAGGCTAATCAGCCCCAGCATTTT. Amino acids: CASSPKQANQPQHF. Full variable domain (rest looked up from reference TRBV18 and TRBJ1-5): NAGVMQNPRHLVRRRGQEARLRCSPMKGHSHVYWYRQLPEEGLKFMVYLQKENIIDESGMPKERFSAEFPKEGPSILRIQQVVRGDSAAYFCASSPKQANQPQHFGDGTRLSIL.

This clonotype was counted many times. The rearrangement uses TRBV20-1 and TRBJ1-1; no clear D. Germline CDR1 reads DFQATT; CDR2 reads SNEGSKA (reference sequence). CDR3 size: 16 residues. The V end lost 1 base, the J end lost 4 bases, and 19 bases lay between the germline ends. CDR3 coding DNA: TGCAGTGCTAGAGTCCCTGTGGTCAGCAAGCGCACTGAAGCTTTCTTT. It yields the protein CSARVPVVSKRTEAFF.

In this sample, this clonotype turned up many times. The chain uses TRBV18 and TRBJ1-6; D is ambiguous. Germline V CDR1 and CDR2: KGHSH, LQKENI. Trimming stripped 2 bases from V and 7 bases from J, with 12 bases between. The CDR3 covers 15 residues. The chain's CDR3 is CASSPDRVHNSPLHF. In DNA form, the CDR3 reads TGTGCCAGCTCACCAGACCGGGTCCACAATTCACCCCTCCACTTT.

This clonotype has ten or more counts. The rearrangement joins TRBV7-2 to TRBJ2-5; 9 nucleotides align to TRBD2. CDR3 length: 16 residues. J gave up 2 bases and V 4 bases, and 8 bases lay outside the gene matches. The germline V gene encodes CDR1 SGHTA and CDR2 FQGNSA. CDR3 DNA sequence: TGTGCCAGCAGCTCTAGCGCGGCGGGGGGGCAAGAGACCCAGTACTTC. Its translation: CASSSSAAGGQETQYF.

This chain links TRBV20-1 with TRBJ1-4; 7 nucleotides line up with TRBD1. The CDR3 is 15 amino acids. J gave up 4 bases and V 4 bases, and 9 bases lay outside the gene matches. The germline CDR1 and CDR2 sequences are DFQATT and SNEGSKA (reference sequence). In DNA form, the CDR3 reads TGCAGTGCTACCGACAGGGAGCAAAGTAATGAAAAACTGTTTTTT. Its protein product is CSATDREQSNEKLFF.

V gene TRBV20-1 combines with J gene TRBJ2-7, with D tentatively TRBD2 (5 bases). The CDR3 extends over 13 amino acids. The germline V gene has CDR1 DFQATT and CDR2 SNEGSKA (reference sequence). V lost 5 bases and J lost 1, with 12 bases in between. The CDR3 region is CSAEGGSSYEQYF. In DNA, the CDR3 is TGCAGTGCTGAGGGCGGCAGTTCCTACGAGCAGTACTTC.